This TCR beta chain came from a study of blood T cell repertoires in COVID-19. For the study at large: Collection of acute and convalescent COVID-19 samples took place in the United States, Italy and Spain. The cDNA or gDNA used as material had been derived from T cells, B-cell-depleted T cells, or PBMCs.

The length of the CDR3 is 15 residues. The V gene lost 0 bases and the J gene lost 0 bases, with 6 bases spanning the gap. Per the germline V gene, CDR1 is KGHSH and CDR2 is LQKENI. This clone was recorded only once. Under the authors' procedure: Cell counts per sample came from amplifying reference gene primers. Some clones are missing from TCRdb's copy, which holds only in-frame ones; the method was immunoSEQ multiplex PCR. The V and J calls and clone size were taken over from that table, and D and trimming were inferred from the DNA. Of tens of thousands of clones in the sample, about nine tenths were seen once.

The sample consisted of peripheral blood. The origin of this receptor is a human donor in a cohort sampled during active COVID-19. The chain links TRBV18 to TRBJ1-3; no definite D call. This CDR3 is CASSPPVSSGNTIYF. The CDR3 DNA reads TGTGCCAGCTCACCACCCGTCAGCTCTGGAAACACCATATATTTT.